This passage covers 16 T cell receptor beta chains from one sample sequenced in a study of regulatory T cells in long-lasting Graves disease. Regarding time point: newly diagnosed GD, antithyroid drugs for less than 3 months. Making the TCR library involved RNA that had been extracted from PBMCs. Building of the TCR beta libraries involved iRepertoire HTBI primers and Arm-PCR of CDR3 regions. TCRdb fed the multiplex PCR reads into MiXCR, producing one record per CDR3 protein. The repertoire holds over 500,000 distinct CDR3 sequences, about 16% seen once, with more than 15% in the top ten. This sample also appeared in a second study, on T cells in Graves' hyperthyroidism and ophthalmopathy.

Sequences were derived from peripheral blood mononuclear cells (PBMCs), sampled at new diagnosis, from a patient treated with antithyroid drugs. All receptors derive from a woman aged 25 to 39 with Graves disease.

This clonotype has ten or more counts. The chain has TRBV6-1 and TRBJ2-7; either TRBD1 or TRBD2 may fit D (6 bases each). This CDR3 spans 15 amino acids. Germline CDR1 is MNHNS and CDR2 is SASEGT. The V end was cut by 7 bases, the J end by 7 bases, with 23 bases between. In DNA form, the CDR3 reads TGTGCCAGCACCGGCCGCGGCGGGACACCGGGGGAGCAGTACTTC. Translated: CASTGRGGTPGEQYF.

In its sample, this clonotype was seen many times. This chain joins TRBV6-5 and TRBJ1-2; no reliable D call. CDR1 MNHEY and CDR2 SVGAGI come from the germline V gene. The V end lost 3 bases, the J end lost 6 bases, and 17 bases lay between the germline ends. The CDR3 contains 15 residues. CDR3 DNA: TGTGCCAGCAGTTATACCTGGGAGGGTTGGGATGGCTACACCTTC. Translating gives CASSYTWEGWDGYTF.

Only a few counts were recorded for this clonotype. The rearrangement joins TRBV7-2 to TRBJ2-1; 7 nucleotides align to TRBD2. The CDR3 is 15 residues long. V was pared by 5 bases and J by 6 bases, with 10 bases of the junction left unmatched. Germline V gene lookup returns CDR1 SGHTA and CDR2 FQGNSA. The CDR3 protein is CASSPVGGGLNEQFF. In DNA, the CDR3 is TGTGCCAGCAGCCCTGTGGGGGGGGGACTCAATGAGCAGTTCTTC.

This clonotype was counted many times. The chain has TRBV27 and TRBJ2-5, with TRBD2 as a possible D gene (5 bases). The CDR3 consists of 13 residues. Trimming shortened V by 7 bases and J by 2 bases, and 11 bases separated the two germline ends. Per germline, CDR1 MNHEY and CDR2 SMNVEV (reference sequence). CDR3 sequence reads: CASKNAGQETQYF. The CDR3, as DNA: TGTGCCAGCAAAAATGCGGGTCAAGAGACCCAGTACTTC.

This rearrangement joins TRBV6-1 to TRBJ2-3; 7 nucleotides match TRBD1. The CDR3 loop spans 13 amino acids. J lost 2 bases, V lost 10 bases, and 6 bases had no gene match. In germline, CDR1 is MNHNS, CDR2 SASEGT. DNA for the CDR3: TGTGCCACCCGGGACAGAAACACAGATACGCAGTATTTT. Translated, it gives CATRDRNTDTQYF.

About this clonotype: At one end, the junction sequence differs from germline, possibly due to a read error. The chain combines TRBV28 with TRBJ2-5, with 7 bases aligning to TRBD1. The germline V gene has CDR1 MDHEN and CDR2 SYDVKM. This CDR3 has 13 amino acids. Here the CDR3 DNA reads TGTGCCACCAGTACAGGGGCTCCAAAGACCCAGTACTTC. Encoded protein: CATSTGAPKTQYF.

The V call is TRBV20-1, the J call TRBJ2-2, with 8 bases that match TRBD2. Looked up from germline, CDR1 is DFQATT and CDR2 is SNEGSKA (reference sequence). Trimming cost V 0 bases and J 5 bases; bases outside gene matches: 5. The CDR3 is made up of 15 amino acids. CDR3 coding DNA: TGCAGTGCTAGAGATCCAGGGACTAGTACCGGGGAGCTGTTTTTT. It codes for CSARDPGTSTGELFF.

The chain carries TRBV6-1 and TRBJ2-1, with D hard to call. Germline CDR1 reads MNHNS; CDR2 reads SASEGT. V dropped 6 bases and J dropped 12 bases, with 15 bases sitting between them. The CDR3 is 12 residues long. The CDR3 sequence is CASSPPGLVQFF. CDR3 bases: TGTGCCAGCAGCCCACCTGGCCTGGTGCAGTTCTTC.

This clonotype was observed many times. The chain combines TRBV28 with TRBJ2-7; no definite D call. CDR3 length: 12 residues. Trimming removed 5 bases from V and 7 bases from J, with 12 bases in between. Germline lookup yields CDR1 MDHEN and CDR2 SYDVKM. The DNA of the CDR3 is TGTGCCAGCAGTAGACTTCCGATGGAGCAGTACTTC. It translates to CASSRLPMEQYF.

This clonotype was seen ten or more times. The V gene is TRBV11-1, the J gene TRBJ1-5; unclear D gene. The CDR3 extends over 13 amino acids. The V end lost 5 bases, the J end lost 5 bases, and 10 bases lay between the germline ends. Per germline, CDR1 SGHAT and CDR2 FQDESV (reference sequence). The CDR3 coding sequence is TGTGCCAGCAGCCCTAGCGTAGATCAGCCCCAGCATTTT. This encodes CASSPSVDQPQHF.

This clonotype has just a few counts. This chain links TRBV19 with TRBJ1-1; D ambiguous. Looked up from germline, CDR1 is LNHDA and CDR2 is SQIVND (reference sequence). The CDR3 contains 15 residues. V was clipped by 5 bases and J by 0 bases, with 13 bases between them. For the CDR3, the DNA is TGTGCCAGTAGTCCTGAGGACGGGATGAACACTGAAGCTTTCTTT. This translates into CASSPEDGMNTEAFF.

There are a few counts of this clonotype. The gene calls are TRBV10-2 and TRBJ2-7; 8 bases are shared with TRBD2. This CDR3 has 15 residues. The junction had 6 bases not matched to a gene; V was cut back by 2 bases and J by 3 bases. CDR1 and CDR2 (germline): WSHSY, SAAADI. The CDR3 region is CASSEGASGYYEQYF. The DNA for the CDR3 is TGCGCCAGCAGTGAGGGGGCTAGCGGGTACTACGAGCAGTACTTC.

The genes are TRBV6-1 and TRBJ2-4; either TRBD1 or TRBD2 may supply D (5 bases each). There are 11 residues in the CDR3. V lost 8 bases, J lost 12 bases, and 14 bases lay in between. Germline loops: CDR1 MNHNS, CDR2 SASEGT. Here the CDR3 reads CASRERRGQYF. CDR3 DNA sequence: TGTGCCAGCCGGGAAAGAAGGGGTCAGTACTTC.

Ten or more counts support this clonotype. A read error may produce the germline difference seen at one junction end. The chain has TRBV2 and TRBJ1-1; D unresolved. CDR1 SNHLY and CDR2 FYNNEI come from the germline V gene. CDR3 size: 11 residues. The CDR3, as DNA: TGTGCCAGCAGTGAAGTTATCGAGAGGAGTTTT. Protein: CASSEVIERSF.

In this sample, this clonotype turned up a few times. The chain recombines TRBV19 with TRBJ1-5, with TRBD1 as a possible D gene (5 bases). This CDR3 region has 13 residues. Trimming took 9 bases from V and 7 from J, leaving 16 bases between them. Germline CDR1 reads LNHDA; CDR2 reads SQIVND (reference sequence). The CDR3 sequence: CASSQGDNQPQHF. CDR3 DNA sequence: TGTGCCAGCAGCCAGGGCGATAACCAGCCCCAGCATTTT.

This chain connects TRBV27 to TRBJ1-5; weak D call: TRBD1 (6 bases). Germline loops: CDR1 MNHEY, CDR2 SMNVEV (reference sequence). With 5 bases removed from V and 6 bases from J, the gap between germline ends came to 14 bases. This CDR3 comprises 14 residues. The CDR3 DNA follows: TGTGCCAGCAGTAGAACAGGGTTAGGTCAGCCCCAGCATTTT. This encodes CASSRTGLGQPQHF.